The clone carrying this T cell receptor (beta chain) was detected only a few times. Its antigen is still unknown. This entry comes from a study of cytomegalovirus exposure and HLA in healthy donors. Whole-study context: In an early release, HLA-typed donors contributed roughly 85 million unique TCR sequences.

PCR amplification relied on 60 Vbeta primers (plus 13 Jbeta primers). Libraries were prepared by immunoSEQ multiplex PCR; TCRdb keeps only in-frame clonotypes and omits some of them. Found here are around 200,000 clones, around 89% of them singletons; the top ten hold over 0.95%. Trimming removed 6 bases from V and 3 bases from J; junction bases left unmatched: 4. The germline V gene encodes CDR1 SGHTA and CDR2 FQGTGA. The CDR3 is made up of 14 amino acids. Findings and limits, study-wide: As was reported, the classifier diagnosed cytomegalovirus status with high specificity and sensitivity. As was reported, the HLA-A and HLA-B alleles of most subjects were accurately predicted from TCR beta sequences. There were a few CMV-associated chains whose specificity for CMV antigens was confirmed in vitro.

The gene calls are TRBV7-3 and TRBJ2-2; the match to TRBD2 covers 7 bases. This clonotype originated in a woman aged 18-35 years in good health and CMV-seronegative. Input material: PBMCs. The CDR3 DNA reads as TGTGCCAGCAGGGATACTAGCGACACCGGGGAGCTGTTTTTT. It yields the protein CASRDTSDTGELFF.